The sequence of this TCR beta chain was determined in a study of T cells in localized non-small cell lung cancer. Profiling relied on immunoSEQ multiplex PCR, and the TCRdb table lists in-frame clones only, not all of them. The data contain some 50,000 clones, around 87% of them singletons. Of note for this clone: Its target is not known.

Notes on the study in general: Tumor trailed uninvolved adjacent lung in T cell clonality, which peaked there. Patients showing higher blood T cell density tended to see longer overall survival.

Trimming cost V 3 bases and J 6 bases, with 11 bases left between them. The CDR3 is made up of 13 amino acids. CDR1 and CDR2 (germline): MDHEN, SYDVKM. The rearrangement uses TRBV28 and TRBJ1-1; possible D gene TRBD1, 5 bases. The receptor was isolated from a female donor with stage II lung adenocarcinoma. The sequencing here drew on PBMCs, taken before any cancer treatment. The CDR3: CASSFYGGSEAFF. In DNA, the CDR3 is TGTGCCAGCAGTTTTTACGGGGGGTCTGAAGCTTTCTTT.